This paragraph reports one TCR beta chain. Naivety among CD8 cells was defined by CD45RO negativity and positive CCR7 selection, thereby excluding terminally differentiated effector memory CD45RA+ cells. The data were taken from a study of shared clonotypes between healthy human individuals. Produced via immunoSEQ multiplex PCR; TCRdb's table is partial and in-frame only. Here the sample spans about 1.9 million clones, about 93% being singletons. Trimming removed 4 bases from V and 0 bases from J, with 11 bases in between. This CDR3 is 15 amino acids long. The V gene's germline CDR1 is SGHKS and CDR2 YYEKEE (reference sequence).

The chain recombines TRBV5-5 with TRBJ2-4; no reliable D call. The sample taken for sequencing was naive CD8+ T cells from PBMCs. The origin of this receptor is a man aged 18 to 30 in good health. Some clones in this sample may be carry-over from other donors' samples. The DNA for the CDR3 is TGTGCCAGCAGCCAAATCATACTAGCCAAAAACATTCAGTACTTC. Protein sequence: CASSQIILAKNIQYF.